The TCR beta chain under discussion was sequenced for a study of beta chain features in type 1 diabetes. Overall study findings and caveats: Naive, central memory and Treg TCRB repertoires seemed to resemble each other more closely in patients than they did in healthy donors.

This CDR3 spans 16 amino acids. The V gene end was trimmed by 2 bases and the J gene end by 7 bases; junction bases not matched to a gene: 9. Germline V gene sequence: CDR1 SGHKS, CDR2 YYEKEE (reference sequence). Expressed TCRB transcripts were sequenced because the entire RNA isolate underwent reverse transcription. Data came from immunoSEQ multiplex PCR; TCRdb stores just in-frame clones and leaves some out. Found here are more than 120,000 clones, less than 11% of them singletons; the top ten hold around 1.4%. In the case of this clone: Its specificity is not known.

V is TRBV5-5 and J is TRBJ1-6; 7 bases agree with TRBD1. This sequence was found in a man younger than 30 in good health. The sequencing sample was made of naive CD4+ T cells from blood. CDR3 residues: CASSFPGQPNNSPLHF. CDR3 nucleotide sequence: TGTGCCAGCAGCTTCCCGGGACAGCCCAACAATTCACCCCTCCACTTT.